A selection of T cell receptor beta chains follows, all from one sample in a study of blood T cell repertoires in COVID-19. Assay: immunoSEQ multiplex PCR; the TCRdb copy retains only in-frame clones and omits some. The table has 280,000 or so clones, around 82% seen once. The sample consisted of peripheral blood. The origin of the receptors is a woman aged 50 to 60 who had recovered from COVID-19. CDR3s include the opening cysteine and the closing phenylalanine or tryptophan. Each record gives: D gene, J gene, clone size, V gene, CDR3 DNA, CDR3 protein. The D gene is left open where the match is weak. The size of a clone is reported for some rows only, either as once, few or many, or as a class for expanded clones.

d_call: NA; j_call: TRBJ1-1; clone_size: NA; v_call: TRBV6-5; cdr3_nt: TGTGCCAGCATCCACTGGGGGGGGTTGACTGAAGCTTTCTTT; cdr3_aa: CASIHWGGLTEAFF
d_call: TRBD2; j_call: TRBJ2-7; clone_size: NA; v_call: TRBV5-6; cdr3_nt: TGTGCCAGCAGCTTGGGGACTAGCGGATACGAGCAGTACTTC; cdr3_aa: CASSLGTSGYEQYF
d_call: TRBD2; j_call: TRBJ2-1; clone_size: NA; v_call: TRBV5-1; cdr3_nt: TGCGCCAGCAGACTAGCGGTTGGGGATGAGCAGTTCTTC; cdr3_aa: CASRLAVGDEQFF
d_call: NA; j_call: TRBJ1-2; clone_size: NA; v_call: TRBV15; cdr3_nt: TGTGCCACCAGCACAGAATTAAGGACAAACTATGGCTACACCTTC; cdr3_aa: CATSTELRTNYGYTF
d_call: NA; j_call: TRBJ1-5; clone_size: NA; v_call: TRBV6-1; cdr3_nt: TGTGCCAGCAGTGAAGTAGTAACAGCCCGTGGATCGCCCCAGCATTTT; cdr3_aa: CASSEVVTARGSPQHF
d_call: TRBD1; j_call: TRBJ2-3; clone_size: NA; v_call: TRBV28; cdr3_nt: TGTGCCAGCATGGGTGGGCAGGGGGCCCCAGATACGCAGTATTTT; cdr3_aa: CASMGGQGAPDTQYF
d_call: TRBD1; j_call: TRBJ2-5; clone_size: once; v_call: TRBV5-1; cdr3_nt: TGCGCCAGCAGCTTTTCCGGGACAGGTGTCCAAGAGACCCAGTACTTC; cdr3_aa: CASSFSGTGVQETQYF
d_call: TRBD1; j_call: TRBJ1-2; clone_size: NA; v_call: TRBV6-5; cdr3_nt: TGTGCCAGCAGTTACTCTGGACAGGGGCATCTCTATGGCTACACCTTC; cdr3_aa: CASSYSGQGHLYGYTF
d_call: TRBD1; j_call: TRBJ1-5; clone_size: NA; v_call: TRBV2; cdr3_nt: TGTGCCAGCAGGTCCAGGGGGGATCAGCCCCAGCATTTT; cdr3_aa: CASRSRGDQPQHF
d_call: TRBD1; j_call: TRBJ1-2; clone_size: many; v_call: TRBV29-1; cdr3_nt: TGCAGCGTTGAAGGCCCGGGACAGGGGGCCTCAGGGAGAGGCTACACCTTC; cdr3_aa: CSVEGPGQGASGRGYTF
d_call: NA; j_call: TRBJ2-7; clone_size: NA; v_call: TRBV6-1; cdr3_nt: TGTGCCAGCAGTGAAATCGTAACCGGGGGACGCTACGAGCAGTACTTC; cdr3_aa: CASSEIVTGGRYEQYF
d_call: NA; j_call: TRBJ1-2; clone_size: NA; v_call: TRBV11-1; cdr3_nt: TGTGCCAGCAGCGCTACAGAGACCGCAAACTATGGCTACACCTTC; cdr3_aa: CASSATETANYGYTF
d_call: NA; j_call: TRBJ1-1; clone_size: NA; v_call: TRBV7-9; cdr3_nt: TGTGCCAGCAGCTCTACAGCCGAAGCTTTCTTT; cdr3_aa: CASSSTAEAFF
d_call: NA; j_call: TRBJ1-5; clone_size: NA; v_call: TRBV5-4; cdr3_nt: TGTGCCAGCAGCTTGCGGCAGCCCCAGCATTTT; cdr3_aa: CASSLRQPQHF
d_call: TRBD2; j_call: TRBJ2-2; clone_size: NA; v_call: TRBV6-6; cdr3_nt: TGTGCCAGCGGGGGAGGGCACCCCGGGGAGCTGTTTTTT; cdr3_aa: CASGGGHPGELFF
d_call: NA; j_call: TRBJ1-1; clone_size: NA; v_call: TRBV19; cdr3_nt: TGTGCCAGTAGTCTCCCAAGTGGGTCCGGGGGAAACACTGAAGCTTTCTTT; cdr3_aa: CASSLPSGSGGNTEAFF
d_call: NA; j_call: TRBJ2-5; clone_size: NA; v_call: TRBV6-6; cdr3_nt: TGTGCCAGCAGTTATGGGCGGGCAGAGACCCAGTACTTC; cdr3_aa: CASSYGRAETQYF
d_call: NA; j_call: TRBJ1-5; clone_size: NA; v_call: TRBV2; cdr3_nt: TGTGCCAGCAACCCCGGGGTGGGAGGGGATCAGCCCCAGCATTTT; cdr3_aa: CASNPGVGGDQPQHF
d_call: NA; j_call: TRBJ2-5; clone_size: NA; v_call: TRBV6-2/TRBV6-3; cdr3_nt: TGTGCCAGCAGTATAACGACTCAGACCCAGTACTTC; cdr3_aa: CASSITTQTQYF
d_call: NA; j_call: TRBJ2-7; clone_size: NA; v_call: TRBV28; cdr3_nt: TGTGCCAGCAGTTCCCCGGGACATCAGCCCTACGAGCAGTACTTC; cdr3_aa: CASSSPGHQPYEQYF
d_call: NA; j_call: TRBJ1-5; clone_size: NA; v_call: TRBV6-2/TRBV6-3; cdr3_nt: TGTGCCAGCAGTTACTCAGGCGAGGCTCAGCCCCAGCATTTT; cdr3_aa: CASSYSGEAQPQHF
d_call: NA; j_call: TRBJ2-7; clone_size: once; v_call: TRBV9; cdr3_nt: TGTGCCAGCAGCGTAGCAGGGGCACGCGCCAACGAGCAGTACTTC; cdr3_aa: CASSVAGARANEQYF
d_call: NA; j_call: TRBJ1-5; clone_size: NA; v_call: TRBV4-3; cdr3_nt: TGCGCCAGCAGCCAAGACGGACAAGAAAATCAGCCCCAGCATTTT; cdr3_aa: CASSQDGQENQPQHF
d_call: NA; j_call: TRBJ2-1; clone_size: NA; v_call: TRBV5-1; cdr3_nt: TGCGCCAGCAGCTGGTTGCAGGGATTCGGCGAGCAGTTCTTC; cdr3_aa: CASSWLQGFGEQFF
d_call: NA; j_call: TRBJ1-5; clone_size: NA; v_call: TRBV19; cdr3_nt: TGTGCCAGTAGTCCCCTTGGGGGCAGAAATCAGCCCCAGCATTTT; cdr3_aa: CASSPLGGRNQPQHF
d_call: NA; j_call: TRBJ1-1; clone_size: NA; v_call: TRBV9; cdr3_nt: TGTGCCAGCAGCGTGGGCGGGATGGACACTGAAGCTTTCTTT; cdr3_aa: CASSVGGMDTEAFF
d_call: NA; j_call: TRBJ2-3; clone_size: NA; v_call: TRBV5-4; cdr3_nt: TGTGCCAGCAGCCCCCAAGACACAACCACAGATACGCAGTATTTT; cdr3_aa: CASSPQDTTTDTQYF
d_call: NA; j_call: TRBJ1-2; clone_size: NA; v_call: TRBV28; cdr3_nt: TGTGCCAGCAGTTTGGATACGGGGTCCTATGGCTACACCTTC; cdr3_aa: CASSLDTGSYGYTF
d_call: TRBD1; j_call: TRBJ1-5; clone_size: NA; v_call: TRBV2; cdr3_nt: TGTGCCAGCAGTTTTGACAGGGGAGGCAATCAGCCCCAGCATTTT; cdr3_aa: CASSFDRGGNQPQHF
d_call: NA; j_call: TRBJ1-6; clone_size: NA; v_call: TRBV5-4; cdr3_nt: TGTGCCAGCAGCTTGGGCCAGACTCGGGTTTCACCCCTCCACTTT; cdr3_aa: CASSLGQTRVSPLHF
d_call: NA; j_call: TRBJ2-7; clone_size: NA; v_call: TRBV24-1; cdr3_nt: TGTGCCACCAGTGATTTGGCCAGGCAGTACTTC; cdr3_aa: CATSDLARQYF
d_call: NA; j_call: TRBJ1-1; clone_size: NA; v_call: TRBV6-6; cdr3_nt: TGTGCCAGCGTGGGACAGAACACTGAAGCTTTCTTT; cdr3_aa: CASVGQNTEAFF
d_call: TRBD2; j_call: TRBJ2-1; clone_size: NA; v_call: TRBV18; cdr3_nt: TGTGCCAGCTCACCATTGGCGGGAGGCTACAATGAGCAGTTCTTC; cdr3_aa: CASSPLAGGYNEQFF
d_call: NA; j_call: TRBJ1-6; clone_size: NA; v_call: TRBV7-9; cdr3_nt: TGTGCCAGCAGCTTAGTTAAGGGGAGCGGGAATTCACCCCTCCACTTT; cdr3_aa: CASSLVKGSGNSPLHF
d_call: TRBD1; j_call: TRBJ2-1; clone_size: NA; v_call: TRBV11-2; cdr3_nt: TGTGCCAGCAGCTCCCGAGCCGGACAGGGTAGCTCCTACAATGAGCAGTTCTTC; cdr3_aa: CASSSRAGQGSSYNEQFF
d_call: TRBD1; j_call: TRBJ2-5; clone_size: NA; v_call: TRBV19; cdr3_nt: TGTGCCAGTAGTATTCGGACAGGGGTCGGGGAGACCCAGTACTTC; cdr3_aa: CASSIRTGVGETQYF
d_call: TRBD2; j_call: TRBJ2-2; clone_size: NA; v_call: TRBV4-3; cdr3_nt: TGCGCCAGCAGCCCGCGGGAGCGTCCCCCCACCGGGGAGCTGTTTTTT; cdr3_aa: CASSPRERPPTGELFF
d_call: NA; j_call: TRBJ2-4; clone_size: NA; v_call: TRBV28; cdr3_nt: TGTGCCAGCAGGGGGGGACCGGGGGCCAAAAACATTCAGTACTTC; cdr3_aa: CASRGGPGAKNIQYF
d_call: NA; j_call: TRBJ2-6; clone_size: NA; v_call: TRBV9; cdr3_nt: TGTGCCAGCAGCGTAGCTGGGCAAGCCTCTGGGGCCAACGTCCTGACTTTC; cdr3_aa: CASSVAGQASGANVLTF
d_call: NA; j_call: TRBJ1-6; clone_size: few; v_call: TRBV6-5; cdr3_nt: TGTGCCAGCGCCCCCCGGGAAGATAATTCACCCCTCCACTTT; cdr3_aa: CASAPREDNSPLHF
d_call: NA; j_call: TRBJ2-3; clone_size: NA; v_call: TRBV24-1; cdr3_nt: TGTGCCACCAGTGATATTTGGACAGGCACAGATACGCAGTATTTT; cdr3_aa: CATSDIWTGTDTQYF
d_call: NA; j_call: TRBJ2-1; clone_size: NA; v_call: TRBV7-3; cdr3_nt: TGTGCCAGCAGCTTAGGGAGCTCCTACAATGAGCAGTTCTTC; cdr3_aa: CASSLGSSYNEQFF
d_call: NA; j_call: TRBJ1-2; clone_size: many; v_call: TRBV19; cdr3_nt: TGTGCCAGTAGTATAGATGGCACAGCCTATGGCTACACCTTC; cdr3_aa: CASSIDGTAYGYTF
d_call: NA; j_call: TRBJ1-1; clone_size: NA; v_call: TRBV28; cdr3_nt: TGTGCCAGCACCCCTCTACCGGGGATGGGTGAAGCTTTCTTT; cdr3_aa: CASTPLPGMGEAFF
d_call: TRBD2; j_call: TRBJ2-1; clone_size: NA; v_call: TRBV10-3; cdr3_nt: TGTGCCATCAGTGACTCCGGGGAGCGGGGGCTCAGGGTGGAGCAGTTCTTC; cdr3_aa: CAISDSGERGLRVEQFF